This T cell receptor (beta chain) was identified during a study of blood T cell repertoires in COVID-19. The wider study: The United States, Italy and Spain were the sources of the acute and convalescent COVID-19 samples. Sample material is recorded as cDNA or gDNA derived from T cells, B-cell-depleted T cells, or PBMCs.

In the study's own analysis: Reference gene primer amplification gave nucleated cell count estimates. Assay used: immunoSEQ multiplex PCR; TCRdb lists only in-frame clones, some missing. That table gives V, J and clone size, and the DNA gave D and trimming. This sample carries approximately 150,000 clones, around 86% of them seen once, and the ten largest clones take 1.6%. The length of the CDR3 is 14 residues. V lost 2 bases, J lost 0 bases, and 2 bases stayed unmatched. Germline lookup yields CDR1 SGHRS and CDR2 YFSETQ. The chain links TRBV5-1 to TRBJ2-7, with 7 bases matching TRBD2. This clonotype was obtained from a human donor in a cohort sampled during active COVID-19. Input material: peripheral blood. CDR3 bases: TGCGCCAGCAGCTTTGGGGGGGACTCCTACGAGCAGTACTTC. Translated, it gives CASSFGGDSYEQYF.